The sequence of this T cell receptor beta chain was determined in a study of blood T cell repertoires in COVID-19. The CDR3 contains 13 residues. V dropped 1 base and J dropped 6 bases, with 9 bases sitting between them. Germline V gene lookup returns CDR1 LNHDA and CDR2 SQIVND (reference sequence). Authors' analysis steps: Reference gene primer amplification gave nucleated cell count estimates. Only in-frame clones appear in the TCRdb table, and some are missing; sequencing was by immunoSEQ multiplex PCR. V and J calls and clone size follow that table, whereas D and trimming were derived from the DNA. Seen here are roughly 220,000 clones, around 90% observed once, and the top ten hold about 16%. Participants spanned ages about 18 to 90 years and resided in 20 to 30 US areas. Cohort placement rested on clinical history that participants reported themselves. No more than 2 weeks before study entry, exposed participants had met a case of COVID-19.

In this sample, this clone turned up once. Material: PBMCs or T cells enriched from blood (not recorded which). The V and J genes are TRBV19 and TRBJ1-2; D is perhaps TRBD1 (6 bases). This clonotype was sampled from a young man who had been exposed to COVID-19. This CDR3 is CASSIAGVDGYTF. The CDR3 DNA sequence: TGTGCCAGTAGTATAGCAGGGGTGGATGGCTACACCTTC.